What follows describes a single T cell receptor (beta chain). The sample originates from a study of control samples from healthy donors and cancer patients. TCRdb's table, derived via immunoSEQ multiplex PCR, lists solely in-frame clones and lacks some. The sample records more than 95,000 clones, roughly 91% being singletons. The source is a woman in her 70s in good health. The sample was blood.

The CDR3 DNA follows: TGTGCCAGCAGTCTTCGGACAGCACAAGAGACCCAGTACTTC. Amino acids: CASSLRTAQETQYF. The chain links TRBV27 to TRBJ2-5, with D tentatively TRBD1 (6 bases). The V end lost 5 bases, the J end lost 2 bases, and 12 bases lay between the germline ends. Looked up from germline, CDR1 is MNHEY and CDR2 is SMNVEV (reference sequence). The CDR3 totals 14 residues.